These 12 T cell receptor beta chains share one sample of origin, sequenced in a study of blood T cell repertoires in COVID-19. Some clones are missing from TCRdb's copy, which holds only in-frame ones; the method was immunoSEQ multiplex PCR. Of tens of thousands of clones listed, about four fifths are singletons. The sample consisted of peripheral blood. These receptors were obtained from a human donor in a cohort sampled during active COVID-19.

The V call is TRBV7-3, the J call TRBJ2-6; D is possibly TRBD1 (6 bases). V lost 5 bases, J lost 4 bases, and 9 bases lay in between. CDR1 and CDR2 (germline): SGHTA, FQGTGA. This CDR3 contains 14 residues. This CDR3 is CASSQGSGANVLTF. The CDR3 coding sequence is TGTGCCAGCAGCCAGGGGTCCGGGGCCAACGTCCTGACTTTC.

The chain joins TRBV18 to TRBJ1-1, with 7 positions matching TRBD1. The V gene end was trimmed by 3 bases and the J gene end by 3 bases; junction bases not matched to a gene: 10. Germline V gives CDR1 KGHSH, CDR2 LQKENI. This CDR3 spans 16 amino acids. CDR3 residues: CASSPRGGGGDTEAFF. The CDR3 DNA reads as TGTGCCAGCTCACCCAGGGGAGGAGGGGGCGACACTGAAGCTTTCTTT.

The chain couples TRBV19 to TRBJ2-3; 8 bases are a match to TRBD2. This CDR3 spans 16 amino acids. Germline V gives CDR1 LNHDA, CDR2 SQIVND (reference sequence). The trim removed 2 bases at V and 0 bases at J, leaving 4 bases unmatched. The CDR3 loop is CASSIRSGGSTDTQYF. The CDR3 nucleotides read TGTGCCAGTAGTATAAGGAGCGGGGGTAGCACAGATACGCAGTATTTT.

The chain has TRBV19 and TRBJ1-2, with a tentative D call TRBD1 (5 bases). In germline, CDR1 is LNHDA, CDR2 SQIVND (reference sequence). The CDR3 has 16 residues. Trimming cost V 4 bases and J 0 bases, with 15 bases left between them. DNA for the CDR3: TGTGCCAGTAGTACCAAGGCCGACAGTTCTAACTATGGCTACACCTTC. Residues: CASSTKADSSNYGYTF.

This clone was observed a few times. V gene TRBV3-1 (or the pseudogene TRBV3-2) combines with J gene TRBJ2-7, with 11 bases lining up with TRBD2. V lost 3 bases to trimming and J lost 2 bases; unmatched junction nucleotides: 9. Germline V gene data show CDR1 as LGHDT and CDR2 as YNNKEL (reference sequence). The CDR3 length is 17 residues. The CDR3 DNA follows: TGTGCCAGCAGCCATACTAGCGGGGGAGCTAAAACCTACGAGCAGTACTTC. It encodes CASSHTSGGAKTYEQYF.

The rearrangement links TRBV28 to TRBJ1-5, with D perhaps matching TRBD1 (6 bases). V was clipped by 4 bases and J by 5 bases, with 18 bases between them. In germline, CDR1 is MDHEN, CDR2 SYDVKM. This CDR3 contains 16 residues. The CDR3 loop is CASSSLRAGVYQPQHF. The CDR3 DNA follows: TGTGCCAGCAGTTCCCTACGTGCAGGGGTGTATCAGCCCCAGCATTTT. Looking up the rest from reference TRBV28 and TRBJ1-5 gives the full variable domain: DVKVTQSSRYLVKRTGEKVFLECVQDMDHENMFWYRQDPGLGLRLIYFSYDVKMKEKGDIPEGYSVSREKKERFSLILESASTNQTSMYLCASSSLRAGVYQPQHFGDGTRLSIL.

Here the CDR3 reads CASSLPFTGPNEQYF. The CDR3 region has the DNA TGTGCCAGCAGTTTGCCTTTCACAGGTCCCAACGAGCAGTACTTC. The J gene is TRBJ2-7, the V gene TRBV28, with TRBD1 as a possible D gene (5 bases). Trimming left V 3 bases short and J 5 bases short, with 17 bases between. This CDR3 is 15 amino acids long. Germline V lookup: CDR1 MDHEN, CDR2 SYDVKM.

The gene calls are TRBV6-1 and TRBJ1-4, with D maybe TRBD1 (6 bases). The V gene lost 1 base and the J gene lost 10 bases, with 16 bases spanning the gap. The CDR3 has 15 residues. Germline V gene sequence: CDR1 MNHNS, CDR2 SASEGT. Here the CDR3 DNA reads TGTGCCAGCAGTGAAGGCACAGGGAGGGCTACAAAACTGTTTTTT. Encoded protein: CASSEGTGRATKLFF.

Only a few counts were recorded for this clone. This sequence joins TRBV7-8 and TRBJ1-2, with 7 bases fitting TRBD1. The junction had 11 bases not matched to a gene; V was cut back by 5 bases and J by 8 bases. CDR1 SGHVS and CDR2 FQNEAQ come from the germline V gene. The CDR3 runs to 14 residues. As DNA, the CDR3 is TGTGCCAGCAGCCCCCGGACAGGCCAGGGGGGCTACACCTTC. This sequence encodes CASSPRTGQGGYTF.

The rearrangement links TRBV10-2 to TRBJ1-1, with TRBD1 matching over 9 bases. Germline-derived CDR1 and CDR2 are WSHSY and SAAADI. CDR3 size: 17 residues. V lost 8 bases, J lost 1 base, and 14 bases stayed unmatched. The CDR3 DNA is TGCGCCAGCGGGGACAGGGTTGGTCTTAGATGGAACACTGAAGCTTTCTTT. This sequence encodes CASGDRVGLRWNTEAFF.

V usage is TRBV21-1 and J usage is TRBJ2-2; the table assigns TRBD1, which was not confirmed against the DNA. TRBV21-1 represents a pseudogene. The length of the CDR3 is 17 residues. This chain's CDR3 is CASSNGPTGGSTGELFF. The DNA for the CDR3 is TGTGCCAGCAGCAACGGCCCGACAGGGGGTAGTACCGGGGAGCTGTTTTTT.

The chain has TRBV7-2 and TRBJ2-5; TRBD2 might be the D (5 bases). Deletions cut 2 bases from V and 2 bases from J, with 9 bases between. Germline V gene data show CDR1 as SGHTA and CDR2 as FQGNSA. CDR3 length equals 14 residues. The CDR3 nucleotides are TGTGCCAGCAGCTTAACGGGGAAACAAGAGACCCAGTACTTC. Encoded protein: CASSLTGKQETQYF.